This TCR beta chain was documented in a study of T-cell reconstitution after alpha-beta-depleted transplantation in children (dated by TCRdb to about 2016). General notes on the study: Using TCR repertoire profiling, the study followed T-cell immune reconstitution in a quantitative way in children after TCRalphabeta/CD19-depleted allogeneic hematopoietic cell transplantation.

Explained via the paper, the treatment or condition label denotes: allogeneic hematopoietic cell transplantation with graft depleted of TCRalphabeta T cells and CD19 B cells. The transplant recipients were children given TCRalphabeta/CD19-depleted allogeneic hematopoietic cell grafts. The library was obtained by PCR. The instrument was an Illumina HiSeq 2500. TCR library preparation used molecular barcoding, with unique molecular identifiers applied to normalize quantification of the TCRbeta repertoire. TCRdb itself trimmed the public reads at Q25 with fastp, ran MiXCR and retained productive beta chains. Rows with one shared CDR3 protein collapse into an entry with the most common genes and DNA. This sample comprises about 980,000 distinct CDR3 sequences, 25% to 35% of them detected only once. The ten most abundant clones make up more than 25% of the sample. To note about this clonotype: It lacks a known antigen. Base qualities are missing; no much larger clone stands one base away.

The investigation overall reported the following: Over subsequent months, a decline in hyperexpanded clone frequencies was noted, and after one year, T-cell counts and TCRbeta diversity were mostly ascribed to newly produced T cells. The apparently early alphabetaT-cell count recovery about two months after transplant was reportedly dependent on only several hundred rapidly expanded clones derived from non-depleted graft cells. In some patients, the high TCRbeta diversity seen at day 60 was put down to recipient T cells and intrathymic progenitors that had survived conditioning.

Reading from cysteine to phenylalanine, the CDR3 counts 16 amino acids. Only CDR3 DNA is held: 48 bases, read in frame from base 1. CDR1 and CDR2 are read off the germline V gene (reference sequence) as SEHNR and FQNEAQ. Deletion took 5 bases off V and 0 bases off J, with a span of 14 bases between the germline ends. Sample: PBMCs, mostly from graft donor cells, taken 360 days after TCRalphabeta/CD19-depleted stem cell transplant. The chain is assembled from TRBV7-9 and TRBJ2-4, and TRBD2 may be the D gene, going by 6 matching bases. The clonotype was recovered from a boy younger than two who had a stem cell transplant for SCID, so the T cells may come from the graft donor. The CDR3 protein: CASSPAGNLAKNIQYF. The DNA is TGTGCCAGCAGCCCAGCGGGCAATCTAGCCAAAAACATTCAGTACTTC.